This is a list of T cell receptor beta chains from one sample in a study of glioma-infiltrating T cells. A single record per CDR3 protein comes from TCRdb applying MiXCR to the multiplex PCR reads. Of some 16,000 distinct CDR3 sequences listed, 58% are singletons. Sequencing input: glioma tissue, nonneoplastic brain tissue, or PBMCs (not recorded which). The receptors come from a human donor with low-grade glioma or glioblastoma, undergoing nonglioma brain surgery, or in good health (not recorded which). The CDR3 runs from the conserved cysteine through the conserved F or W. The D gene is left open where the match is weak. Clone size is shown for a subset of rows, as once, few, many or a class of expanded clone.

CDR3aa: CASSYRGTGTSGRAQYF; CDR3nt: TGTGCCAGCAGTTACAGAGGAACCGGGACTAGCGGGAGGGCGCAGTATTTT; abundance: .; j_gene: TRBJ2-3; d_gene: TRBD2; v_gene: TRBV6-6
CDR3aa: CASSLAGQPQHF; CDR3nt: TGTGCCAGCAGTTTGGCCGGGCAGCCCCAGCATTTT; abundance: .; j_gene: TRBJ1-5; d_gene: .; v_gene: TRBV28
CDR3aa: CATSDRTGGNIQYF; CDR3nt: TGTGCCACCAGTGACCGGACAGGGGGGAACATTCAGTACTTC; abundance: .; j_gene: TRBJ2-4; d_gene: TRBD1; v_gene: TRBV24-1
CDR3aa: CASVDYGRSNYGYTF; CDR3nt: TGTGCCAGCGTTGATTACGGACGCTCTAACTATGGCTACACCTTC; abundance: .; j_gene: TRBJ1-2; d_gene: .; v_gene: TRBV6-4
CDR3aa: CASGLAGVYEQYF; CDR3nt: TGTGCCAGCGGACTAGCGGGAGTTTACGAGCAGTACTTC; abundance: few; j_gene: TRBJ2-7; d_gene: TRBD2; v_gene: TRBV27
CDR3aa: CASSEDRAYSGNTIYF; CDR3nt: TGCGCCAGCAGTGAGGACAGGGCATACTCTGGAAACACCATATATTTT; abundance: .; j_gene: TRBJ1-3; d_gene: TRBD1; v_gene: TRBV10-2
CDR3aa: CSARGILSYEQYF; CDR3nt: TGCAGTGCTAGAGGAATTCTGTCTTACGAGCAGTACTTC; abundance: .; j_gene: TRBJ2-7; d_gene: .; v_gene: TRBV20-1
CDR3aa: CASRNLDRGRGDTQYF; CDR3nt: TGTGCCAGCAGGAACTTGGACAGGGGGCGCGGAGATACGCAGTATTTT; abundance: .; j_gene: TRBJ2-3; d_gene: TRBD1; v_gene: TRBV2
CDR3aa: CASSYPPRDEQYF; CDR3nt: TGTGCCAGCAGTTACCCCCCAAGGGACGAGCAGTACTTC; abundance: .; j_gene: TRBJ2-7; d_gene: .; v_gene: TRBV28
CDR3aa: CASSPRQNTEAFF; CDR3nt: TGTGCCAGCAGCCCTCGACAGAACACTGAAGCTTTCTTT; abundance: many; j_gene: TRBJ1-1; d_gene: .; v_gene: TRBV3-1
CDR3aa: CASGSSQETQYF; CDR3nt: TGTGCCAGCGGAAGCTCTCAAGAGACCCAGTACTTC; abundance: many; j_gene: TRBJ2-5; d_gene: .; v_gene: TRBV2
CDR3aa: CASSPWDSPSDTQYF; CDR3nt: TGTGCCAGCAGCCCGTGGGACAGTCCCTCAGATACGCAGTATTTT; abundance: .; j_gene: TRBJ2-3; d_gene: TRBD1; v_gene: TRBV6-5
CDR3aa: CASSSGTGGGNTQYF; CDR3nt: TGTGCCAGCAGCTCCGGGACAGGGGGAGGGAATACGCAGTATTTT; abundance: medium-sized; j_gene: TRBJ2-3; d_gene: TRBD1; v_gene: TRBV6-1
CDR3aa: CATSDRMRAQETQYF; CDR3nt: TGTGCCACCAGTGATAGGATGCGGGCCCAAGAGACCCAGTACTTC; abundance: many; j_gene: TRBJ2-5; d_gene: .; v_gene: TRBV24-1
CDR3aa: CASRRGVQRQPQHF; CDR3nt: TGTGCCAGCCGGAGGGGTGTTCAGAGGCAGCCCCAGCATTTT; abundance: .; j_gene: TRBJ1-5; d_gene: .; v_gene: TRBV18
CDR3aa: CSVGRPYEQYF; CDR3nt: TGCAGTGTTGGCAGGCCCTACGAGCAGTACTTC; abundance: .; j_gene: TRBJ2-7; d_gene: .; v_gene: TRBV20-1
CDR3aa: CAGSFDRVKETQYF; CDR3nt: TGCGCCGGCAGCTTCGACAGGGTTAAGGAGACCCAGTACTTC; abundance: .; j_gene: TRBJ2-5; d_gene: TRBD1; v_gene: TRBV5-1
CDR3aa: CASNPKKTQYF; CDR3nt: TGCGCCAGCAACCCCAAGAAAACCCAGTACTTC; abundance: .; j_gene: TRBJ2-5; d_gene: .; v_gene: TRBV10-1
CDR3aa: CSVGGQGSYNYGYTF; CDR3nt: TGCAGCGTTGGAGGACAGGGGTCCTATAACTATGGCTACACCTTC; abundance: once; j_gene: TRBJ1-2; d_gene: TRBD1; v_gene: TRBV29-1
CDR3aa: CASSQGGNQPQHF; CDR3nt: TGTGCCAGCAGTCAGGGCGGCAATCAGCCCCAGCATTTT; abundance: .; j_gene: TRBJ1-5; d_gene: .; v_gene: TRBV25-1
CDR3aa: CSAREDWTGTYEQYF; CDR3nt: TGCAGTGCTAGAGAAGATTGGACTGGCACCTACGAGCAGTACTTC; abundance: .; j_gene: TRBJ2-7; d_gene: .; v_gene: TRBV20-1
CDR3aa: CSATRANTEAFF; CDR3nt: TGCAGTGCCACCAGGGCGAACACTGAAGCTTTCTTT; abundance: once; j_gene: TRBJ1-1; d_gene: .; v_gene: TRBV20-1
CDR3aa: CASSWSGNTEAFF; CDR3nt: TGTGCCAGCAGTTGGAGCGGGAACACTGAAGCTTTCTTT; abundance: .; j_gene: TRBJ1-1; d_gene: .; v_gene: TRBV6-5
CDR3aa: CASSPTNDSPFSYEQYF; CDR3nt: TGTGCCAGCTCACCGACCAATGACAGCCCGTTCTCCTACGAGCAGTACTTC; abundance: .; j_gene: TRBJ2-7; d_gene: .; v_gene: TRBV18
CDR3aa: CASSGRLNYEQYF; CDR3nt: TGCGCCAGCAGTGGGCGGCTTAACTACGAGCAGTACTTC; abundance: many; j_gene: TRBJ2-7; d_gene: .; v_gene: TRBV4-1
CDR3aa: CASSASRDRGFYNSPLHF; CDR3nt: TGTGCCAGCAGTGCAAGCCGGGACAGGGGATTCTATAATTCACCCCTCCACTTT; abundance: many; j_gene: TRBJ1-6; d_gene: TRBD1; v_gene: TRBV27
CDR3aa: CSSPGGSYEQYF; CDR3nt: TGTTCCAGTCCAGGGGGGTCCTACGAGCAGTACTTC; abundance: few; j_gene: TRBJ2-7; d_gene: .; v_gene: TRBV6-2/TRBV6-3
CDR3aa: CASSLSGDRRLSGYTF; CDR3nt: TGTGCCAGCAGTTTATCCGGGGACAGGCGTTTGAGTGGCTACACCTTC; abundance: many; j_gene: TRBJ1-2; d_gene: TRBD1; v_gene: TRBV28
CDR3aa: CSGTTGRESYEQYF; CDR3nt: TGCAGTGGAACCACCGGGAGGGAGTCCTACGAGCAGTACTTC; abundance: .; j_gene: TRBJ2-7; d_gene: TRBD2; v_gene: TRBV20-1
CDR3aa: CAWTDAGAGYTF; CDR3nt: TGTGCCTGGACGGACGCGGGGGCCGGCTACACCTTC; abundance: many; j_gene: TRBJ1-2; d_gene: .; v_gene: TRBV30
CDR3aa: CASSQIDRALNTEAFF; CDR3nt: TGCGCCAGCAGCCAGATTGACAGGGCTCTGAACACTGAAGCTTTCTTT; abundance: .; j_gene: TRBJ1-1; d_gene: TRBD1; v_gene: TRBV4-1
CDR3aa: CATRRSLNRLNTEAFF; CDR3nt: TGTGCCACGAGGAGGTCATTAAATCGCCTGAACACTGAAGCTTTCTTT; abundance: .; j_gene: TRBJ1-1; d_gene: .; v_gene: TRBV6-1
CDR3aa: CASRATQEPQHF; CDR3nt: TGTGCCAGCAGGGCCACCCAGGAGCCCCAGCATTTT; abundance: few; j_gene: TRBJ1-5; d_gene: .; v_gene: TRBV6-2/TRBV6-3
CDR3aa: CASSLPRRGDGNTIYF; CDR3nt: TGTGCCAGCAGTCTACCCCGCAGGGGCGATGGAAACACCATATATTTT; abundance: .; j_gene: TRBJ1-3; d_gene: .; v_gene: TRBV28
CDR3aa: CASSPGQSDTQYF; CDR3nt: TGTGCCAGCTCACCGGGACAGTCGGATACGCAGTATTTT; abundance: .; j_gene: TRBJ2-3; d_gene: TRBD1; v_gene: TRBV18
CDR3aa: CSAGQGWMTEAFF; CDR3nt: TGCAGTGCGGGACAGGGATGGATGACTGAAGCTTTCTTT; abundance: .; j_gene: TRBJ1-1; d_gene: TRBD1; v_gene: TRBV20-1
CDR3aa: CASSLADRGVLRGYTF; CDR3nt: TGTGCCAGCAGTTTAGCCGACAGGGGAGTCCTTCGGGGCTACACCTTC; abundance: .; j_gene: TRBJ1-2; d_gene: TRBD1; v_gene: TRBV6-6
CDR3aa: CASSMTGVGYNEQFF; CDR3nt: TGTGCCAGCTCAATGACGGGAGTGGGATACAATGAGCAGTTCTTC; abundance: .; j_gene: TRBJ2-1; d_gene: .; v_gene: TRBV27
CDR3aa: CASSNSGVETQYF; CDR3nt: TGTGCCAGCAGTAATAGCGGAGTTGAGACCCAGTACTTC; abundance: few; j_gene: TRBJ2-5; d_gene: .; v_gene: TRBV28
CDR3aa: CASSLTLGPAGLNEKLFF; CDR3nt: TGTGCCAGCAGCTTAACGCTTGGCCCCGCAGGGTTAAATGAAAAACTGTTTTTT; abundance: .; j_gene: TRBJ1-4; d_gene: .; v_gene: TRBV7-2
CDR3aa: CASSLNRGRTEAFF; CDR3nt: TGTGCCAGCAGCCTGAACAGGGGACGCACTGAAGCTTTCTTT; abundance: once; j_gene: TRBJ1-1; d_gene: TRBD1; v_gene: TRBV28
CDR3aa: CASSFRDFYEQYF; CDR3nt: TGTGCCAGCAGTTTCCGGGACTTCTACGAGCAGTACTTC; abundance: .; j_gene: TRBJ2-7; d_gene: .; v_gene: TRBV7-6
CDR3aa: CSARQGNYNEQFF; CDR3nt: TGCAGTGCTCGACAGGGGAATTACAATGAGCAGTTCTTC; abundance: .; j_gene: TRBJ2-1; d_gene: TRBD1; v_gene: TRBV20-1
CDR3aa: CSVVWGQGSSGGYTF; CDR3nt: TGCAGCGTTGTTTGGGGACAGGGATCATCGGGGGGCTACACCTTC; abundance: .; j_gene: TRBJ1-2; d_gene: TRBD1; v_gene: TRBV29-1
CDR3aa: CASSLSPFSGPNQPQHF; CDR3nt: TGTGCCAGCAGTTTATCGCCCTTCTCCGGTCCTAATCAGCCCCAGCATTTT; abundance: .; j_gene: TRBJ1-5; d_gene: .; v_gene: TRBV27
CDR3aa: CASSLYTNNSPLHF; CDR3nt: TGTGCCAGCAGTTTATATACTAATAATTCACCCCTCCACTTT; abundance: .; j_gene: TRBJ1-6; d_gene: .; v_gene: TRBV28
CDR3aa: CASSPQREDNQPQHF; CDR3nt: TGTGCCAGCTCACCTCAAAGAGAGGACAATCAGCCCCAGCATTTT; abundance: once; j_gene: TRBJ1-5; d_gene: .; v_gene: TRBV18
CDR3aa: CSATGTANTEAFF; CDR3nt: TGCAGTGCTACCGGGACGGCGAACACTGAAGCTTTCTTT; abundance: .; j_gene: TRBJ1-1; d_gene: .; v_gene: TRBV20-1
CDR3aa: CASSALGEQYF; CDR3nt: TGTGCCAGCAGTGCCTTAGGCGAGCAGTACTTC; abundance: .; j_gene: TRBJ2-7; d_gene: .; v_gene: TRBV6-2/TRBV6-3
CDR3aa: CSARDPSGSQETQYF; CDR3nt: TGCAGTGCTAGAGACCCTAGCGGAAGCCAAGAGACCCAGTACTTC; abundance: .; j_gene: TRBJ2-5; d_gene: TRBD2; v_gene: TRBV20-1
CDR3aa: CASSETTFEQYF; CDR3nt: TGTGCCAGCAGTGAAACAACTTTCGAGCAGTACTTC; abundance: .; j_gene: TRBJ2-7; d_gene: .; v_gene: TRBV2
CDR3aa: CASSHNRVDEQFF; CDR3nt: TGTGCCAGCAGTCACAACAGGGTGGATGAGCAGTTCTTC; abundance: few; j_gene: TRBJ2-1; d_gene: .; v_gene: TRBV6-1
CDR3aa: CASSHRGSYEQYF; CDR3nt: TGTGCCAGCAGTCATCGAGGCTCCTACGAGCAGTACTTC; abundance: .; j_gene: TRBJ2-7; d_gene: .; v_gene: TRBV6-1
CDR3aa: CAWRRSSYNEQFF; CDR3nt: TGTGCCTGGAGGAGAAGCTCCTACAATGAGCAGTTCTTC; abundance: few; j_gene: TRBJ2-1; d_gene: .; v_gene: TRBV30
CDR3aa: CASSQPPGQGTYEQYF; CDR3nt: TGTGCCAGCAGCCAACCACCGGGACAGGGGACCTACGAGCAGTACTTC; abundance: .; j_gene: TRBJ2-7; d_gene: TRBD1; v_gene: TRBV4-2
CDR3aa: CASSWSSTGNEQFF; CDR3nt: TGTGCCAGCAGTTGGTCCTCGACAGGGAATGAGCAGTTCTTC; abundance: .; j_gene: TRBJ2-1; d_gene: TRBD1; v_gene: TRBV6-1
CDR3aa: CASSYGLAGGYEQYF; CDR3nt: TGTGCCAGCAGTTACGGACTAGCGGGAGGGTACGAGCAGTACTTC; abundance: .; j_gene: TRBJ2-7; d_gene: TRBD2; v_gene: TRBV6-9
CDR3aa: CASSRGSLHEQFF; CDR3nt: TGTGCCAGTAGCCGCGGGAGTCTTCATGAGCAGTTCTTC; abundance: .; j_gene: TRBJ2-1; d_gene: TRBD2; v_gene: TRBV19